The rows below give T cell receptor beta chains drawn from one sample of a study of blood T cell repertoires in COVID-19. Only in-frame clones appear in the TCRdb table, and some are missing; sequencing was by immunoSEQ multiplex PCR. Among roughly 100,000 clones listed, roughly 89% were seen once. Material for sequencing was peripheral blood. All receptors derive from a woman of 80 years or more with active COVID-19. Both conserved end residues are part of each CDR3. The D gene is left open where the match is weak. Only some rows state a clone size, as once, few, many or a class for expanded clones.

V	J	size	D	CDR3	DNA
TRBV7-9	TRBJ2-1	-	TRBD2	CASSFSGRAGNEQFF	TGTGCCAGCAGCTTTAGCGGGAGGGCAGGAAATGAGCAGTTCTTC
TRBV6-5	TRBJ1-3	-	-	CASSPGVAGNTIYF	TGTGCCAGCTCACCAGGGGTTGCCGGAAACACCATATATTTT
TRBV27	TRBJ1-2	-	-	CASSLSALGAYGYTF	TGTGCCAGCAGTTTATCGGCCCTAGGGGCCTATGGCTACACCTTC
TRBV18	TRBJ2-1	-	-	CASSPSLQAYNEQFF	TGTGCCAGCTCACCATCCCTTCAGGCCTACAATGAGCAGTTCTTC
TRBV4-2	TRBJ2-2	-	-	CASSQETRGRALLTGELFF	TGTGCCAGCAGCCAAGAGACCCGAGGGCGCGCCCTACTAACCGGGGAGCTGTTTTTT
TRBV29-1	TRBJ2-7	-	TRBD1	CSAKTGTGDYEQYF	TGCAGCGCCAAGACTGGGACAGGGGACTACGAGCAGTACTTC
TRBV7-3	TRBJ2-3	few	TRBD2	CASSFLAGADTQYF	TGTGCCAGCAGCTTCTTAGCGGGTGCAGATACGCAGTATTTT
TRBV4-3	TRBJ2-7	once	-	CASSQEATRSYEQYF	TGCGCCAGCAGCCAAGAAGCAACTAGGTCTTACGAGCAGTACTTC
TRBV29-1	TRBJ2-3	-	-	CSMSGERVASTDTQYF	TGCAGCATGTCGGGTGAGCGGGTCGCGAGCACAGATACGCAGTATTTT
TRBV11-2	TRBJ2-2	-	TRBD1	CASRSTGLVTGELFF	TGTGCCAGCAGGTCGACAGGGTTGGTTACTGGGGAGCTGTTTTTT
TRBV18	TRBJ2-1	few	-	CASSPAADRNEQFF	TGTGCCAGCTCACCAGCGGCAGACAGGAATGAGCAGTTCTTC